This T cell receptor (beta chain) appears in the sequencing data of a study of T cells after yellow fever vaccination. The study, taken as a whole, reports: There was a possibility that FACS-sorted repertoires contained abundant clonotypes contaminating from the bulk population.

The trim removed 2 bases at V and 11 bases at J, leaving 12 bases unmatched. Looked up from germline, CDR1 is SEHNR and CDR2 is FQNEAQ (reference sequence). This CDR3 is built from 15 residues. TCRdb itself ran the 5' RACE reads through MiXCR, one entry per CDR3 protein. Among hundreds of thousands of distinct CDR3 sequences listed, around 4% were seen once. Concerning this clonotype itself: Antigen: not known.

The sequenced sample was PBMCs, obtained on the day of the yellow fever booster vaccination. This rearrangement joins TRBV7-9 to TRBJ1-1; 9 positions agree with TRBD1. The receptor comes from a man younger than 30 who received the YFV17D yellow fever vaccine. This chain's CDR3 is CASSLRLPRQGGAFF. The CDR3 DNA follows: TGTGCCAGCAGCTTACGTCTGCCGCGACAGGGGGGGGCTTTCTTT.